The clone carrying this T cell receptor beta chain was observed a few times. The source of the sample is a study of blood T cell repertoires in COVID-19. Study as a whole: Sites across the United States, Italy and Spain contributed samples from acute and convalescent COVID-19.

Here immunoSEQ multiplex PCR was the method, and the copy in TCRdb shows in-frame clones only, minus some. The sample has around 260,000 clones, 70% to 90% seen once. Trimming cost V 3 bases and J 10 bases, with 13 bases left between them. From germline, CDR1 is GTSNPN and CDR2 SVGIG (reference sequence). The CDR3 spans 12 residues. The TCR originated in a woman aged 25 to 39 who had recovered from COVID-19. The rearrangement uses TRBV30 and TRBJ1-3; no firm D call. Sequencing input: PBMCs or T cells enriched from blood (not recorded which). CDR3 sequence: CAWREGFETIYF. The DNA for the CDR3 is TGTGCCTGGAGGGAGGGTTTCGAGACCATATATTTT.